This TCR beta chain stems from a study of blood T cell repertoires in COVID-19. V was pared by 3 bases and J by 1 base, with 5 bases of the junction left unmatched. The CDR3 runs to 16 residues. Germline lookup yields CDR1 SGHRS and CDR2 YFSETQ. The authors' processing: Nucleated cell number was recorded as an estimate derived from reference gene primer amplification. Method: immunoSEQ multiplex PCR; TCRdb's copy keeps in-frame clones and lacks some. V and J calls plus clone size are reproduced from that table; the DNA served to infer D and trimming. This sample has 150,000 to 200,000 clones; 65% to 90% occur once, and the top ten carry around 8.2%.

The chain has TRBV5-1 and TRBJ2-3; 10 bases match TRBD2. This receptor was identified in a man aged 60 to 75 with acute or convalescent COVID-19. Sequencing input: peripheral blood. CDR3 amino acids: CASSSSGTSGTDTQYF. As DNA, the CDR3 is TGCGCCAGCAGCTCTTCCGGGACTAGCGGCACAGATACGCAGTATTTT.